The sequence of this T cell receptor beta chain was determined in a study of cytomegalovirus exposure and HLA in healthy donors. Study-level findings and limits: CMV serostatus alone was available as immune exposure information.

Germline-derived CDR1 and CDR2 are MNHNS and SASEGT. The CDR3 extends over 13 amino acids. V shed 2 bases and J shed 7 bases, with 12 bases lying between them. In the case of this clone: Its antigen is unknown.

60 Vbeta and 13 Jbeta primers were used in PCR. TCRdb keeps only in-frame clones here, not all; method: immunoSEQ multiplex PCR. The repertoire has approximately 150,000 clones, roughly 76% of them found once; the top ten carry 4% to 5%. The chain uses TRBV6-1 and TRBJ2-7; possible D gene TRBD2, 5 bases. Material for sequencing was PBMCs. This clonotype was sampled from a young woman in good health and CMV-seropositive. As DNA, the CDR3 is TGTGCCAGCAGTGAATGGCGGGTTGGGGAGCAGTACTTC. Translated: CASSEWRVGEQYF.